The 8 T cell receptor beta chains below come from one sample, sequenced in a study of T cells in Graves' hyperthyroidism and ophthalmopathy. RNA transcripts were the template for amplifying TCR beta CDR3 regions. HTBI primers were used for first-round RT-PCR of the TCR CDR3. TCRdb analysed the multiplex PCR reads with MiXCR anew, one entry per CDR3 protein. The sample gives 500,000 to 700,000 distinct CDR3 sequences, 16% of which show up once; 18% is in the top ten. Sample: blood. These receptors originate from a woman younger than 30 with Graves' hyperthyroidism.

This clonotype was detected many times. The V call is TRBV27, the J call TRBJ1-2; TRBD1 agrees at 7 bases. Losses at the gene ends were 5 bases for V and 7 bases for J; bases not matched to a gene: 19. Germline CDR1 reads MNHEY; CDR2 reads SMNVEV (reference sequence). This CDR3 comprises 17 residues. CDR3: CASSGTIGQAASGGYTF. CDR3 bases: TGTGCCAGCAGTGGGACGATAGGACAGGCCGCAAGCGGTGGCTACACCTTC.

V and J are TRBV12-3 or TRBV12-4 and TRBJ2-1; D perhaps matches TRBD2 (6 bases). This CDR3 has 13 amino acids. V dropped 7 bases and J dropped 11 bases, with 18 bases sitting between them. CDR3 coding DNA: TGTGCCAGCACCCGGTTCCGGGAGTTTAAGCAGTTCTTC. Translation gives CASTRFREFKQFF.

J is TRBJ2-7 and V is TRBV6-2 or TRBV6-3; TRBD1 is a possible D gene (6 bases). Germline V gene sequence: CDR1 MNHEY, CDR2 SVGEGT. Trimming pared 2 bases from V and 2 bases from J, leaving 16 bases between. The CDR3 has 16 residues. For the CDR3, the DNA is TGTGCCAGCAGTTACCCCCCCGGGACAAGAGCCTACGAGCAGTACTTC. Translation: CASSYPPGTRAYEQYF.

This clonotype has ten or more counts. Here the CDR3 reads CASSEGVDPVDEQYF. CDR3 nucleotides: TGTGCCAGCAGTGAAGGTGTGGACCCCGTCGACGAGCAGTACTTC. This rearrangement joins TRBV2 to TRBJ2-7, with D uncertain. Trimming left V 1 base short and J 5 bases short, with 15 bases between. This CDR3 is built from 15 residues. Germline V CDR1 and CDR2: SNHLY, FYNNEI.

This clonotype has a handful of counts. The chain joins TRBV20-1 to TRBJ2-7; the D gene is possibly TRBD1 (6 bases). Germline V gives CDR1 DFQATT, CDR2 SNEGSKA (reference sequence). The CDR3 covers 12 residues. Deletions cut 6 bases from V and 0 bases from J, with 9 bases between. The CDR3 protein is CSAQGPSYEQYF. The CDR3 bases are TGCAGTGCCCAGGGGCCCTCCTACGAGCAGTACTTC.

This clonotype has a count of ten or more. The chain recombines TRBV12-3 or TRBV12-4 with TRBJ2-7; D tentatively reads TRBD1 or TRBD2 (5 bases each). CDR3 length equals 14 residues. V dropped 3 bases and J dropped 2 bases, with 11 bases sitting between them. DNA for the CDR3: TGTGCCAGCAGTTTTTTGGGGGAGCCCTACGAGCAGTACTTC. It yields the protein CASSFLGEPYEQYF.

A word on this clonotype: Just one base apart from a much larger clone, this may be a read error. The J gene is TRBJ1-2, the V gene TRBV13; no reliable D call. Germline CDR1 is PRHDT and CDR2 is FYEKMQ (reference sequence). V was cut by 0 bases and J by 3 bases, with 5 bases left in between. The length of the CDR3 is 13 residues. The CDR3 DNA follows: TGTGCCAGCAGCTTAGGGTCAGACTATGGCTACACCTTC. It specifies CASSLGSDYGYTF.

The V call is TRBV3-1, the J call TRBJ2-1, with no clear D. The CDR3 sequence is 14 residues long. Per germline, CDR1 LGHDT and CDR2 YNNKEL (reference sequence). V lost 8 bases, J lost 4 bases, and 15 bases lay in between. In DNA form, the CDR3 reads TGTGCCAGCGGTCGTGTCGGGCTTTACAATGAGCAGTTCTTC. This gives the protein CASGRVGLYNEQFF.